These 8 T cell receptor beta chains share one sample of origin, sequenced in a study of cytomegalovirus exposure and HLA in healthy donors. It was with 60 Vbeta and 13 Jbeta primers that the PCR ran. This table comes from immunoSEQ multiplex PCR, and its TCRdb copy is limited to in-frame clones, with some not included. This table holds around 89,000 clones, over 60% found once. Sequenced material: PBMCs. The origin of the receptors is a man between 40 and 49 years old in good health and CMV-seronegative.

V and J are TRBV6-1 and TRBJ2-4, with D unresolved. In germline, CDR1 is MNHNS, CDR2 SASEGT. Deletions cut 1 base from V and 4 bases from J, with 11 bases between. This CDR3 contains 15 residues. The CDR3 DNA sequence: TGTGCCAGCAGTGAAGAGTCAACGGTAAAAAACATTCAGTACTTC. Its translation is CASSEESTVKNIQYF.

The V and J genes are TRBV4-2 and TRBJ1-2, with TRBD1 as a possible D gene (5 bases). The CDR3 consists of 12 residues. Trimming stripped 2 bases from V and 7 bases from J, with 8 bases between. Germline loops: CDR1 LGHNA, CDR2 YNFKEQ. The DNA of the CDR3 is TGTGCCAGCAGCCAAACAGGTGGTGGCTACACCTTC. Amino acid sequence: CASSQTGGGYTF.

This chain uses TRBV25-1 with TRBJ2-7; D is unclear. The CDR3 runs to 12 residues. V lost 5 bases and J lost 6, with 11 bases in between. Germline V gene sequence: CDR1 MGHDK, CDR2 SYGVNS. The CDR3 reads CASSPGWVEQYF. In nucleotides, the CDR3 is TGTGCCAGCAGTCCGGGTTGGGTCGAGCAGTACTTC.

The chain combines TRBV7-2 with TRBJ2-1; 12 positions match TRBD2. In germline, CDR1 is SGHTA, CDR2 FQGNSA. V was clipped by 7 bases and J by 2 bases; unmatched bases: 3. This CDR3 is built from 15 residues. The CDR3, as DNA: TGTGCCAGCACCCGGACTAGCGGGGCCTACAATGAGCAGTTCTTC. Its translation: CASTRTSGAYNEQFF.

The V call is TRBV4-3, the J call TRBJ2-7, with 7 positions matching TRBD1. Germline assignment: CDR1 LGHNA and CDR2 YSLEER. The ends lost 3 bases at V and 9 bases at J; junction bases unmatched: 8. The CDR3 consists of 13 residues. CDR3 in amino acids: CASSHEGAHGQYF. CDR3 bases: TGCGCCAGCAGCCATGAGGGGGCCCACGGGCAGTACTTC.

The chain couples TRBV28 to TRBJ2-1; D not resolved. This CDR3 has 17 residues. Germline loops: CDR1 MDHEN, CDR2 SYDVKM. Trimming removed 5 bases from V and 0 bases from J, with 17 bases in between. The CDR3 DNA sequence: TGTGCCAGCAGTCCAACCCGAGGCTCCAGCTCCTACAATGAGCAGTTCTTC. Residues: CASSPTRGSSSYNEQFF. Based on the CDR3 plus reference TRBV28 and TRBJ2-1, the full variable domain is DVKVTQSSRYLVKRTGEKVFLECVQDMDHENMFWYRQDPGLGLRLIYFSYDVKMKEKGDIPEGYSVSREKKERFSLILESASTNQTSMYLCASSPTRGSSSYNEQFFGPGTRLTVL.

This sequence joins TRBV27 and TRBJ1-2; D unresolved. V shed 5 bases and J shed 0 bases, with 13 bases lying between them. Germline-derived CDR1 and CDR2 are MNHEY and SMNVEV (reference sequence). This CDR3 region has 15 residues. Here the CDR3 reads CASSPRRDPNYGYTF. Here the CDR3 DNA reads TGTGCCAGCAGTCCCCGCCGGGATCCTAACTATGGCTACACCTTC.

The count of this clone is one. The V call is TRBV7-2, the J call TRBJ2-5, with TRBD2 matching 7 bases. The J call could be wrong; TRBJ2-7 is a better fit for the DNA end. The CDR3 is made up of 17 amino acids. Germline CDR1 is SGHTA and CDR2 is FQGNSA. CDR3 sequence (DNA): TGTGCCAGCAGCTTAGTGGGGGGGGTGCGGGCCATTTACGAGCAGTACTTC. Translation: CASSLVGGVRAIYEQYF.